The 18 T cell receptor beta chains reported below all come from one sample, sequenced in a study of T cell responses to AZD1222 COVID-19 vaccine. Data came from immunoSEQ multiplex PCR; TCRdb stores just in-frame clones and leaves some out. The sample records some 170,000 clones, more than 80% being singletons. The sample was peripheral blood, taken on day 0 of AZD1222 vaccination. Every receptor here comes from an adult in good health.

This chain uses TRBV6-5 with TRBJ1-1; TRBD1 might be the D (5 bases). The V and J ends lost 1 base and 1 base respectively, with 13 bases between them. The germline V gene has CDR1 MNHEY and CDR2 SVGAGI. The length of the CDR3 is 16 residues. The chain's CDR3 is CASSYLAFGGNTEAFF. CDR3 DNA: TGTGCCAGCAGTTACTTGGCTTTTGGGGGGAACACTGAAGCTTTCTTT.

This clone turned up a few times. The rearrangement uses TRBV30 and TRBJ2-7; D is possibly TRBD2 (6 bases). Germline assignment: CDR1 GTSNPN and CDR2 SVGIG (reference sequence). With 8 bases removed from V and 0 bases from J, the gap between germline ends came to 14 bases. The CDR3 extends over 13 amino acids. The CDR3 region is CAPIAETSYEQYF. The DNA of the CDR3 is TGTGCCCCCATAGCGGAGACCTCCTACGAGCAGTACTTC. Combining the CDR3 with reference TRBV30 and TRBJ2-7 gives the whole variable domain SQTIHQWPATLVQPVGSPLSLECTVEGTSNPNLYWYRQAAGRGLQLLFYSVGIGQISSEVPQNLSASRPQDRQFILSSKKLLLSDSGFYLCAPIAETSYEQYFGPGTRLTVT.

This clone is a singleton in its sample. The V gene is TRBV24-1, the J gene TRBJ2-5; 7 positions match TRBD2. The V gene's germline CDR1 is KGHDR and CDR2 SFDVKD. The CDR3 has 17 amino acids. The V and J ends lost 3 bases and 4 bases, in that order; junction bases with no gene match: 13. Here the CDR3 reads CATSDPLTGTGGETQYF. The CDR3, as DNA: TGTGCCACCAGTGATCCATTAACCGGGACGGGGGGAGAGACCCAGTACTTC.

The chain has TRBV19 and TRBJ1-1; D remains unclear. Germline lookup yields CDR1 LNHDA and CDR2 SQIVND (reference sequence). This CDR3 is built from 16 residues. The germline V and J ends were trimmed by 3 bases and 7 bases, with 21 bases remaining between them. The CDR3 DNA reads as TGTGCCAGTAGTATGAGCCCTCCGGGTCCTCAGCGTGAAGCTTTCTTT. Its protein is CASSMSPPGPQREAFF.

The chain employs TRBV5-6 and TRBJ1-5, with 8 bases fitting TRBD1. V lost 5 bases, J lost 0 bases, and 7 bases stayed unmatched. This CDR3 is 16 amino acids long. CDR1 is SGHDT, CDR2 YYEEEE, per germline. The DNA of the CDR3 is TGTGCCAGCAGTTATCGGACAGGGAGTAGCAATCAGCCCCAGCATTTT. It codes for CASSYRTGSSNQPQHF.

This clone appeared a single time. The rearrangement joins TRBV9 to TRBJ1-2, with D unclear. In germline, CDR1 is SGDLS, CDR2 YYNGEE. The CDR3 sequence is 11 residues long. The V and J ends lost 6 bases and 6 bases respectively, with 9 bases between them. CDR3 region: CASNRAHGYTF. CDR3 in DNA: TGTGCCAGCAACCGGGCGCATGGCTACACCTTC.

This clone was counted once. This chain uses TRBV10-2 with TRBJ2-5; no definite D call. With 6 bases removed from V and 4 bases from J, the gap between germline ends came to 6 bases. This CDR3 has 11 residues. From germline, CDR1 is WSHSY and CDR2 SAAADI. As DNA, the CDR3 is TGCGCCAGCAGCGGCAGAGAGACCCAGTACTTC. Its protein is CASSGRETQYF.

The genes are TRBV19 and TRBJ2-3; D gene unclear. The germline V gene encodes CDR1 LNHDA and CDR2 SQIVND (reference sequence). Trimming stripped 3 bases from V and 2 bases from J, with 9 bases between. The CDR3 sequence is 14 residues long. CDR3 nucleotides: TGTGCCAGTAGTATGATGCCTTTCACAGATACGCAGTATTTT. Its translation: CASSMMPFTDTQYF.

The chain links TRBV10-3 to TRBJ1-2; D is unresolved. From germline, CDR1 is ENHRY and CDR2 SYGVKD. V lost 6 bases to trimming and J lost 2 bases, with 4 bases between them. The CDR3 runs 11 residues. The CDR3 DNA sequence: TGTGCCATCAGGGACAACTATGGCTACACCTTC. Residues: CAIRDNYGYTF.

The chain employs TRBV19 and TRBJ1-5; TRBD1 is a possible D gene (6 bases). V dropped 1 base and J dropped 4 bases, with 11 bases sitting between them. Germline lookup yields CDR1 LNHDA and CDR2 SQIVND (reference sequence). This CDR3 region has 15 residues. The CDR3 sequence is CASSIGYRDNQPQHF. The CDR3 DNA sequence: TGTGCCAGTAGTATAGGGTACAGGGATAATCAGCCCCAGCATTTT.

The chain has TRBV10-2 and TRBJ2-1, with 11 bases identical to TRBD2. Germline lookup yields CDR1 WSHSY and CDR2 SAAADI. J was trimmed by 7 bases and V by 7 bases; bases with no gene match: 9. CDR3 length: 15 residues. The CDR3 reads CASITGTSGVNEQFF. Written as DNA, the CDR3 is TGCGCCAGCATTACTGGGACTAGCGGAGTTAATGAGCAGTTCTTC.

This rearrangement joins TRBV29-1 to TRBJ2-3; D unclear. This CDR3 is built from 14 residues. V lost 2 bases and J lost 2, with 11 bases in between. Germline V gives CDR1 SQVTM, CDR2 ANQGSEA. The CDR3 loop reads CSVEQDTNTDTQYF. CDR3 in DNA: TGCAGCGTTGAACAGGATACCAACACAGATACGCAGTATTTT.

The chain joins TRBV28 to TRBJ1-2, with a weak D call TRBD1 (5 bases). The V and J ends lost 8 bases and 2 bases respectively, with 30 bases between them. Germline CDR1 MDHEN, CDR2 SYDVKM. The length of the CDR3 is 19 residues. The CDR3 nucleotides are TGTGCCAGCTACCCTTTCCCGGCTACAAACAGGCCACCCAACTATGGCTACACCTTC. Its translation is CASYPFPATNRPPNYGYTF.

V usage is TRBV11-2 and J usage is TRBJ2-7; D perhaps matches TRBD2 (6 bases). CDR1 is SGHAT and CDR2 is FQNNGV in the germline V gene. The germline V and J ends were trimmed by 5 bases and 5 bases, with 19 bases remaining between them. This CDR3 is built from 15 residues. The CDR3 DNA is TGTGCCAGCAGCCATTGGGAGGAGTCGGTCGACGAGCAGTACTTC. It yields the protein CASSHWEESVDEQYF.

CDR3 DNA: TGCGCCAGCAGCCAAGACAGTTCCCCCCAACGGTCACCCCTCCACTTT. This encodes CASSQDSSPQRSPLHF. The chain is built from TRBV4-1 and TRBJ1-6; D gene ambiguous. V shed 0 bases and J shed 10 bases, with 16 bases lying between them. The CDR3 has 16 residues. Looked up from germline, CDR1 is MGHRA and CDR2 is YSYEKL.

The genes are TRBV3-1 (or the pseudogene TRBV3-2) and TRBJ1-1; D ambiguous. V was pared by 4 bases and J by 5 bases, with 14 bases between. This CDR3 is 14 amino acids long. Germline lookup yields CDR1 LGHDT and CDR2 YNNKEL (reference sequence). This CDR3 is CASSPIERATEAFF. The CDR3 DNA reads TGTGCCAGCAGCCCCATCGAAAGGGCTACTGAAGCTTTCTTT.

The chain is built from TRBV5-1 and TRBJ2-6, with D possibly TRBD1 on 6 matching bases. The CDR3 is 18 residues long. Germline loops: CDR1 SGHRS, CDR2 YFSETQ. V lost 2 bases and J 0 bases, leaving 15 bases between the germline ends. CDR3 sequence: CASSLTGSSISGANVLTF. The CDR3 DNA is TGCGCCAGCAGCTTAACAGGGAGTAGTATCTCTGGGGCCAACGTCCTGACTTTC.

The table lists this clone with a count of one. V gene TRBV7-9 combines with J gene TRBJ2-6, with TRBD1 identical over 7 bases. V lost 5 bases and J lost 2; bases outside the gene matches: 15. Germline CDR1 and CDR2: SEHNR and FQNEAQ (reference sequence). The CDR3 length is 19 residues. CDR3: CASSRDRAVRVTGANVLTF. The CDR3 DNA follows: TGTGCCAGCAGCCGCGACAGGGCCGTAAGAGTAACTGGGGCCAACGTCCTGACTTTC.